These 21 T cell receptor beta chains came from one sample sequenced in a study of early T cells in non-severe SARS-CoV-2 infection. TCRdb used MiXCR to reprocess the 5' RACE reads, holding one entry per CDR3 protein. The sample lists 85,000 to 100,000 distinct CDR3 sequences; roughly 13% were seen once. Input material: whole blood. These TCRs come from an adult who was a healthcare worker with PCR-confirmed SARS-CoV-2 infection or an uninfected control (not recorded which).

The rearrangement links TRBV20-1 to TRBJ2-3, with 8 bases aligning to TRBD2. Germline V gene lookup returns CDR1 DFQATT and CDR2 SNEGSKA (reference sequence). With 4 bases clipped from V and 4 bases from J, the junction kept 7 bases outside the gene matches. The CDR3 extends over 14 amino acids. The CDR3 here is CSATRGGLADTQYF. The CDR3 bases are TGCAGTGCTACACGGGGGGGCTTAGCAGATACGCAGTATTTT.

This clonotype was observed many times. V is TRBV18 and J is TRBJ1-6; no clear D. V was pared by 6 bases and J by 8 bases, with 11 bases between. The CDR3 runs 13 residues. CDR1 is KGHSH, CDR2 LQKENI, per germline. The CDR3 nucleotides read TGTGCCAGCTCGGCAAGCGGGGATTCACCCCTCCACTTT. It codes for CASSASGDSPLHF.

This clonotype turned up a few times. The CDR3 nucleotides read TGTGCCAGCAGTCCCACTGAACACTATGGCTACACCTTC. Translation: CASSPTEHYGYTF. This rearrangement joins TRBV6-6 to TRBJ1-2; D unclear. CDR1 and CDR2 (germline): MNHNY, SVGAGI (reference sequence). With 5 bases removed from V and 3 bases from J, the gap between germline ends came to 10 bases. The CDR3 length is 13 residues.

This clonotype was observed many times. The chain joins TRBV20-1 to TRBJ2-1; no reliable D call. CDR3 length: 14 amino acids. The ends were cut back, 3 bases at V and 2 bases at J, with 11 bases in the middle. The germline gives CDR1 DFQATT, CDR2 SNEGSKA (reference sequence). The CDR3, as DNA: TGCAGTGCTAGTTCTGGCGCCACCTACAATGAGCAGTTCTTC. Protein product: CSASSGATYNEQFF.

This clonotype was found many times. The CDR3: CASSPMGSGVGETQYF. The CDR3 DNA follows: TGTGCCAGCAGCCCCATGGGTAGCGGGGTGGGGGAGACCCAGTACTTC. The chain joins TRBV7-8 to TRBJ2-5; TRBD2 matches 8 bases. The germline gives CDR1 SGHVS, CDR2 FQNEAQ. V trimming: 5 bases; J trimming: 5 bases; junction bases outside the gene matches: 13. The CDR3 totals 16 residues.

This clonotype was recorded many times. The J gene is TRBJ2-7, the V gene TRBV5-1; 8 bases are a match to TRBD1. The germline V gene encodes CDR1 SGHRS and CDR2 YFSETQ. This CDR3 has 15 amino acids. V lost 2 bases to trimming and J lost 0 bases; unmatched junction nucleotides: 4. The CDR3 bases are TGCGCCAGCAGCTTAGCCGGGACAGGCTCCTACGAGCAGTACTTC. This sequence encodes CASSLAGTGSYEQYF.

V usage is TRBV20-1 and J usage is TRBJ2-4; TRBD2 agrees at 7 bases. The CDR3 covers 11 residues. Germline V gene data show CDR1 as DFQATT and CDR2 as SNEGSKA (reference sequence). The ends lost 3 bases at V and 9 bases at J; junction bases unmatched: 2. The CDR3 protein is CSASAGVIQYF. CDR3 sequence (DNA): TGCAGTGCTAGCGCGGGGGTCATTCAGTACTTC.

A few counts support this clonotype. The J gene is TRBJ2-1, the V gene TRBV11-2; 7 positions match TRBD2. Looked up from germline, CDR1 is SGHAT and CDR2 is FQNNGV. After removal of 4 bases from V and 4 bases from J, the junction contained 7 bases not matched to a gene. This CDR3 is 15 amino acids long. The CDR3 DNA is TGTGCCAGCAGCTCAGGAGCGGGGACTTACAATGAGCAGTTCTTC. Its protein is CASSSGAGTYNEQFF.

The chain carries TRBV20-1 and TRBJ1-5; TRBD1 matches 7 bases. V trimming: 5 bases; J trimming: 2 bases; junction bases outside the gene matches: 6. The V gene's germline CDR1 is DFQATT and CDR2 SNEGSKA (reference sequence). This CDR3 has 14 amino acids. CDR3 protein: CSAWTGRGNQPQHF. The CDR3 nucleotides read TGCAGTGCTTGGACAGGCCGGGGCAATCAGCCCCAGCATTTT.

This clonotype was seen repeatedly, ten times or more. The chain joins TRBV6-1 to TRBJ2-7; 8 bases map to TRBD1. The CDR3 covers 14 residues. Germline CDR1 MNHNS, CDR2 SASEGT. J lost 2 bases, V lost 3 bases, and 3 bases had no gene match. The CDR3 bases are TGTGCCAGCAGTGATTCGGGACAGGCCTACGAGCAGTACTTC. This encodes CASSDSGQAYEQYF.

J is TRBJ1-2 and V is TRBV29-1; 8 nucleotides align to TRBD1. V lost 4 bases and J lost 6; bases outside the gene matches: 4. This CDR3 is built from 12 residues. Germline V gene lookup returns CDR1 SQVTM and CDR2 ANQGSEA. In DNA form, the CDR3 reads TGCAGCGTTGTCGCACAGGGGGATGGCTACACCTTC. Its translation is CSVVAQGDGYTF.

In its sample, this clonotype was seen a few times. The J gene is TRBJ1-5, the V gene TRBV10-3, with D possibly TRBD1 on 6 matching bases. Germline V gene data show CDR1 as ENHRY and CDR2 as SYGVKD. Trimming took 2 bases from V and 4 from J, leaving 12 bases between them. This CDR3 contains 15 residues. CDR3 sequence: CAISETRGENQPQHF. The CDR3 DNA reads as TGTGCCATCAGTGAGACGAGGGGGGAGAATCAGCCCCAGCATTTT.

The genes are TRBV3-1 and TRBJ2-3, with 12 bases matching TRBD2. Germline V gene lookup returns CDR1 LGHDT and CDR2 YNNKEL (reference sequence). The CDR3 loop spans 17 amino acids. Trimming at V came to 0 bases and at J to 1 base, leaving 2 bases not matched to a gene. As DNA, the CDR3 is TGTGCCAGCAGCCAAGATCGACTAGCGGGGGGCACAGATACGCAGTATTTT. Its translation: CASSQDRLAGGTDTQYF.

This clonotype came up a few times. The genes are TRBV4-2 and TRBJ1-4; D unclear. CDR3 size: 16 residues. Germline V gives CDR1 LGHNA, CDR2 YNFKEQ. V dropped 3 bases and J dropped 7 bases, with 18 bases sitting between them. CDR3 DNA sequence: TGTGCCAGCAGCCACACCCAAGACACCCGGGGTGAAAAACTGTTTTTT. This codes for CASSHTQDTRGEKLFF.

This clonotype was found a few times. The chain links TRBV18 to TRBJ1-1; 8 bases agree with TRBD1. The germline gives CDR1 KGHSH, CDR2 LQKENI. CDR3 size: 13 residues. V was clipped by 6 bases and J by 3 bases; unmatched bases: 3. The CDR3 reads CASSPDRDTEAFF. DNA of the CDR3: TGTGCCAGCTCTCCGGACAGGGACACTGAAGCTTTCTTT.

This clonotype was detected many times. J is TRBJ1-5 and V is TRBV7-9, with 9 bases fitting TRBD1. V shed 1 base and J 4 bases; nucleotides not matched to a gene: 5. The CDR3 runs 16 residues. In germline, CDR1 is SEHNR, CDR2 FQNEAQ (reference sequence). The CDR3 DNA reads TGTGCCAGCAGCTTAGACGGGACAGGGCGTAATCAGCCCCAGCATTTT. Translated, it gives CASSLDGTGRNQPQHF.

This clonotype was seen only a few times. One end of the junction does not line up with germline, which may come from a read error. The CDR3 here is CSATETAVLPF. The CDR3 DNA follows: TGCAGTGCTACAGAGACAGCGGTCCTCCCGTTC. The rearrangement links TRBV20-1 to TRBJ2-4, with D possibly being TRBD1 or TRBD2 (5 bases each). In germline, CDR1 is DFQATT, CDR2 SNEGSKA (reference sequence). This CDR3 comprises 11 residues.

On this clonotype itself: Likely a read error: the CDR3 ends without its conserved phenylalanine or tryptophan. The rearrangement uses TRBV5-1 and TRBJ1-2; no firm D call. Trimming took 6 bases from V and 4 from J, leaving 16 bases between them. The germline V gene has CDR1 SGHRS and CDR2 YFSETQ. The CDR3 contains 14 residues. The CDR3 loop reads CASTFRDSGYGYTI. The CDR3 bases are TGCGCCAGCACTTTCCGAGACTCAGGCTATGGCTACACCATC.

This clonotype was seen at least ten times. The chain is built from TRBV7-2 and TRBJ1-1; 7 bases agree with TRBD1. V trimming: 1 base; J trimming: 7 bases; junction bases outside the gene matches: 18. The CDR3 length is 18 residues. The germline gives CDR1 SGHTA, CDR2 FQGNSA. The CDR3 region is CASSLGGMPWTGNFEAFF. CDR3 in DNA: TGTGCCAGCAGCTTAGGGGGTATGCCTTGGACAGGCAACTTTGAAGCTTTCTTT.

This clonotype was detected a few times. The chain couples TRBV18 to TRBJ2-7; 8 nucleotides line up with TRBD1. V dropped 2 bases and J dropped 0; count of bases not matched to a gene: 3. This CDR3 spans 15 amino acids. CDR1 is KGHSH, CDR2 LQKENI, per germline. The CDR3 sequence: CASSPTQGVSYEQYF. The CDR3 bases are TGTGCCAGCTCACCAACACAGGGGGTCTCCTACGAGCAGTACTTC.

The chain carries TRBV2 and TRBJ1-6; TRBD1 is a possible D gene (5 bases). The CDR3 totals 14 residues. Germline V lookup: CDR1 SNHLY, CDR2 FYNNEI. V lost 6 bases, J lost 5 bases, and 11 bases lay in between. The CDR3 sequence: CASRGDGDNSPLHF. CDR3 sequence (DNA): TGTGCCAGCAGGGGGGACGGCGATAATTCACCCCTCCACTTT.